Listed here are 16 T cell receptor beta chains from one sample, sequenced in a study of blood T cell repertoires in COVID-19. Sequenced by immunoSEQ multiplex PCR; TCRdb stores in-frame clones only, minus some. The sample consists of 180,000 or so clones, about 87% of them appearing once. Sequencing was performed on peripheral blood. The receptors shown here come from a man aged 18 to 30 with active or convalescent COVID-19.

This rearrangement joins TRBV9 to TRBJ2-2, with 10 nucleotides matching TRBD2. CDR1 and CDR2 (germline): SGDLS, YYNGEE. V lost 4 bases, J lost 2 bases, and 11 bases stayed unmatched. The CDR3 is 18 residues long. CDR3 DNA: TGTGCCAGCAGCCGTATTAATCTAGCGGGGGTTAACACCGGGGAGCTGTTTTTT. Translation gives CASSRINLAGVNTGELFF.

The rearrangement joins TRBV6-1 to TRBJ1-6; D perhaps matches TRBD1 (5 bases). The ends were cut back, 4 bases at V and 0 bases at J, with 19 bases in the middle. This CDR3 has 19 amino acids. CDR1 is MNHNS, CDR2 SASEGT, per germline. The CDR3 region has the DNA TGTGCCAGCAGTGCTCTACCCTGGGGGGATACCTCCTATAATTCACCCCTCCACTTT. Protein: CASSALPWGDTSYNSPLHF.

The chain recombines TRBV25-1 with TRBJ2-6; no clear D gene. The length of the CDR3 is 13 residues. The germline CDR1 and CDR2 sequences are MGHDK and SYGVNS. V dropped 6 bases and J dropped 4 bases, with 7 bases sitting between them. Here the CDR3 DNA reads TGTGCCAGCAGCCGTCCCGGGGCCAACGTCCTGACTTTC. Its translation: CASSRPGANVLTF.

CDR3 bases: TGTGCCAGCAGCATCCGGACTAGCGGAATACTCAATGAGCAGTTCTTC. Amino acids: CASSIRTSGILNEQFF. This chain joins TRBV7-8 and TRBJ2-1; TRBD2 agrees at 10 bases. Germline V gene lookup returns CDR1 SGHVS and CDR2 FQNEAQ. Germline trimming cut 5 bases from V and 6 bases from J; bases unmatched to any gene: 10. This CDR3 contains 16 residues.

The chain couples TRBV29-1 to TRBJ2-7; D not resolved. V was shortened by 3 bases and J by 0 bases, with 6 bases between the two germline ends. The length of the CDR3 is 12 residues. Germline CDR1 reads SQVTM; CDR2 reads ANQGSEA. CDR3 coding DNA: TGCAGCGTTGAGGTGAGCTCCTACGAGCAGTACTTC. It codes for CSVEVSSYEQYF.

The chain carries TRBV2 and TRBJ1-2, with a tentative D call TRBD1 (6 bases). V was pared by 3 bases and J by 6 bases, with 11 bases between. The length of the CDR3 is 13 residues. Germline loops: CDR1 SNHLY, CDR2 FYNNEI. The CDR3 coding sequence is TGTGCCAGCAGTGACGGGACATCCGATGGCTACACCTTC. It is translated as CASSDGTSDGYTF.

This clone was counted once. The chain employs TRBV27 and TRBJ2-3; no firm D call. The CDR3 is 14 amino acids. Germline-derived CDR1 and CDR2 are MNHEY and SMNVEV (reference sequence). Trimming pared 2 bases from V and 1 base from J, leaving 7 bases between. The CDR3 protein is CASSLVTGTDTQYF. CDR3 DNA: TGTGCCAGCAGTTTAGTAACGGGCACAGATACGCAGTATTTT.

The genes are TRBV7-2 and TRBJ2-5; the match to TRBD2 covers 15 bases. The CDR3 is 17 amino acids. The V gene end was trimmed by 4 bases and the J gene end by 0 bases; junction bases not matched to a gene: 3. CDR1 is SGHTA, CDR2 FQGNSA, per germline. The CDR3 protein is CASSSGLAGGNQETQYF. The CDR3 coding sequence is TGTGCCAGCAGCTCGGGACTAGCGGGAGGTAACCAAGAGACCCAGTACTTC.

Only one count was recorded for this clone. The chain employs TRBV6-2 or TRBV6-3 and TRBJ2-1, with 12 bases lining up with TRBD2. Per germline, CDR1 MNHEY and CDR2 SVGEGT. V lost 2 bases, J lost 8 bases, and 4 bases stayed unmatched. The CDR3 consists of 15 residues. CDR3 nucleotide sequence: TGTGCCAGCAGTTACGAGACTAGCGGGAGTGATGAGCAGTTCTTC. It yields the protein CASSYETSGSDEQFF.

J is TRBJ2-2 and V is TRBV6-7, with D possibly being TRBD2 (6 bases). TRBV6-7 is marked as an open reading frame, function uncertain. CDR3 size: 15 residues. Trimming stripped 6 bases from V and 9 bases from J, with 20 bases between. In DNA form, the CDR3 reads TGTGCCAGCAGGTCATTAGCCGGGGAGGCCAGGGAGCTGTTTTTT. Translated, it gives CASRSLAGEARELFF.

V usage is TRBV29-1 and J usage is TRBJ1-1, with TRBD1 as a possible D gene (5 bases). V lost 7 bases and J lost 2, with 11 bases in between. Germline assignment: CDR1 SQVTM and CDR2 ANQGSEA. The CDR3 is 12 residues long. This CDR3 is CSGAGLNTEAFF. Here the CDR3 DNA reads TGCAGCGGTGCAGGGCTCAACACTGAAGCTTTCTTT.

The chain is built from TRBV6-1 and TRBJ1-5, with TRBD1 matching over 7 bases. The CDR3 runs 15 residues. V gave up 2 bases and J gave up 2 bases; unmatched junction bases: 3. Germline assignment: CDR1 MNHNS and CDR2 SASEGT. This CDR3 is CASSEQGTGNQPQHF. In DNA, the CDR3 is TGTGCCAGCAGTGAACAGGGGACAGGCAATCAGCCCCAGCATTTT.

CDR3 nucleotides: TGTGCCAGCAGCACTGGGACAGGTGAAGAGACCCAGTACTTC. Translated: CASSTGTGEETQYF. The V gene is TRBV13, the J gene TRBJ2-5; 8 bases agree with TRBD1. CDR1 PRHDT and CDR2 FYEKMQ come from the germline V gene (reference sequence). After removal of 5 bases from V and 3 bases from J, the junction contained 5 bases not matched to a gene. The CDR3 is 14 amino acids.

V and J are TRBV3-1 (or the pseudogene TRBV3-2) and TRBJ2-7; 7 bases map to TRBD2. The CDR3 runs 15 residues. V shed 3 bases, J shed 2 bases, and the junction held 7 bases outside the gene matches. Looked up from germline, CDR1 is LGHDT and CDR2 is YNNKEL (reference sequence). In nucleotides, the CDR3 is TGTGCCAGCAGCCAGGGCGGGAGCGGCCCCTACGAGCAGTACTTC. It is translated as CASSQGGSGPYEQYF.

This clone appeared once. The rearrangement joins TRBV5-1 to TRBJ2-1; 9 bases align to TRBD2. V dropped 1 base and J dropped 3; count of bases not matched to a gene: 2. The V gene's germline CDR1 is SGHRS and CDR2 YFSETQ. This CDR3 region has 15 residues. CDR3 in amino acids: CASSLPSGNYNEQFF. The DNA of the CDR3 is TGCGCCAGCAGCTTGCCTAGCGGGAACTACAATGAGCAGTTCTTC.

The chain is built from TRBV27 and TRBJ1-2; 9 bases map to TRBD1. This CDR3 has 15 amino acids. The germline V gene has CDR1 MNHEY and CDR2 SMNVEV (reference sequence). The J segment lost 2 bases and the V segment lost 5 bases, leaving 6 bases of the junction unmatched. The CDR3 nucleotides are TGTGCCAGCAGTAGACCGGGACAGGGCAACTATGGCTACACCTTC. Encoded protein: CASSRPGQGNYGYTF.